This TCR beta chain was recovered during a study of CD8 T cells in Susac syndrome (dated by TCRdb to about 2019). Study-wide context: Of the Susac syndrome patients who were sequenced, roughly eight were in clinical remission while six had clinically active disease. At blood withdrawal, Susac syndrome patients were either therapy-naive, taking corticosteroids (in some cases with IVIg as well), or taking IVIg alone. The study used repertoire sequencing to test whether antigen drove CD8+ T cell activation and differentiation in Susac syndrome.

Peripheral blood CD8+ and CD4+ T cells from healthy donors, Susac syndrome patients and multiple sclerosis patients were profiled by high-throughput TCR beta sequencing. Recently defined diagnostic criteria for definite or probable disease were met by the Susac syndrome patients. CD8+ TEMRA cells were enriched by FACS, while bulk CD8+ and CD4+ T cells were purified by magnetic negative isolation. Blood was collected in EDTA tubes and processed within 24 hours, with PBMCs isolated through density gradient centrifugation. PBMCs intended for TCR sequencing were cryopreserved in liquid nitrogen and were subsequently thawed in a 37 degrees C water bath. The sorted or isolated CD4+, CD8+ and CD8+ TEMRA cells reached a purity of at least 90%. RNA was extracted using the RNeasy kit, and roughly 0.5 to 1 microgram was reverse transcribed with random hexamers. The immunoSEQ multiplex PCR assay, which covers 54 Vbeta and 13 Jbeta segments, was used to amplify TCR beta CDR3 regions. PCR amplification bias was corrected using a synthetic template baseline for primer optimization and computational correction. The authors' pipeline ran thus. Reads were annotated to V, D and J genes according to IMGT and were analyzed with immunoSEQ Analyzer, with only productive sequences retained. To calculate clonality, Shannon entropy was normalized by log2 of the number of productive unique sequences and then subtracted from one. For each patient and control, public and private clones were evaluated within the 100 most prevalent clones. A clone was defined as Susac-specific if it was absent from the healthy and MS cohorts, from about a thousand published viral clones and from other ImmuneACCESS disease sequences. TCRdb redid the processing of the public reads, applying fastp at Q25 and MiXCR, and retained in-frame beta chains. Rows matching on CDR3 protein sequence are summarized as one entry with the most common DNA and genes. The V and J calls were determined by TCRdb, not by the authors. Across this sample there are about 94,000 distinct CDR3 sequences, with 90% to 95% seen only once. The ten largest make up roughly 0.3% of the sample.

Notes on this clonotype: This receptor's antigen is unknown. Per-base qualities were not stored, and no clone one base away is much larger.

Findings and caveats that apply to the study as a whole: In the CD4+ T cell repertoire of Susac syndrome patients, clonal expansion was not detected. The number of individuals in the TCR sequencing and HLA analysis was acknowledged as relatively small.

From the cysteine through the phenylalanine, the CDR3 covers 14 amino acids. Solely the CDR3 DNA is kept, with 42 bases framed from the first base. Trimming at the junction amounts to 6 bases on V and 2 bases on J, and the germline ends lie 11 bases apart. CDR1 is given as MDHEN and CDR2 as SYDVKM, both from the germline V gene. The sequenced sample consisted of CD4+ T cells from PBMCs. The V and J genes are TRBV28 and TRBJ1-3; the D gene is perhaps TRBD1, from 6 matching bases. This TCR derives from a human donor with Susac syndrome. DNA sequence: TGTGCCAGCAGCACCGGGGGGCCTGGAAACACCATATATTTT. Its coded protein is CASSTGGPGNTIYF.